Below are 18 T cell receptor beta chains sequenced from a single sample in a study of CD8 T cells in Susac syndrome. RNA amounts of about 0.45 to 1 ug underwent reverse transcription with random hexamers. TCRdb itself ran the immunoSEQ multiplex PCR reads through MiXCR, one entry per CDR3 protein. The data show about 150,000 distinct CDR3 sequences, almost 96% seen once. Sequencing input: CD4+ T cells from PBMCs. Receptors originate from a human donor with Susac syndrome.

This chain links TRBV18 with TRBJ2-7; D perhaps matches TRBD1 (6 bases). Trimming pared 3 bases from V and 3 bases from J, leaving 12 bases between. CDR3 size: 14 residues. Germline CDR1 reads KGHSH; CDR2 reads LQKENI. This CDR3 reads CASSPGATLYEQYF. Here the CDR3 DNA reads TGTGCCAGCTCACCGGGGGCGACCCTCTACGAGCAGTACTTC.

The chain combines TRBV5-6 with TRBJ2-1; D remains ambiguous. There are 13 residues in the CDR3. Germline assignment: CDR1 SGHDT and CDR2 YYEEEE. V lost 1 base and J 9 bases, leaving 11 bases between the germline ends. The CDR3 DNA reads TGTGCCAGCAGCTTGTGGTCGGTGGGTGAGCAGTTCTTC. Its protein is CASSLWSVGEQFF. Full variable domain (outside the CDR3, taken from reference TRBV5-6 and TRBJ2-1): DAGVTQSPTHLIKTRGQQVTLRCSPKSGHDTVSWYQQALGQGPQFIFQYYEEEERQRGNFPDRFSGHQFPNYSSELNVNALLLGDSALYLCASSLWSVGEQFFGPGTRLTVL.

As DNA, the CDR3 is TGCGCCAGCAGAAAACCGGGACAGGGGGGCTACACCTTC. This sequence encodes CASRKPGQGGYTF. V usage is TRBV4-1 and J usage is TRBJ1-2; 10 bases fit TRBD1. In germline, CDR1 is MGHRA, CDR2 YSYEKL. The ends lost 6 bases at V and 8 bases at J; junction bases unmatched: 6. There are 13 residues in the CDR3.

The chain has TRBV3-1 and TRBJ1-1; TRBD1 agrees at 7 bases. CDR1 is LGHDT and CDR2 is YNNKEL in the germline V gene (reference sequence). V gave up 4 bases and J gave up 6 bases; unmatched junction bases: 8. CDR3 size: 14 residues. The CDR3 sequence: CASSRGQEEAEAFF. In DNA form, the CDR3 reads TGTGCCAGCAGCCGAGGACAGGAGGAGGCTGAAGCTTTCTTT.

The chain joins TRBV28 to TRBJ2-2; D is possibly TRBD1 (5 bases). The V gene's germline CDR1 is MDHEN and CDR2 SYDVKM. CDR3 length equals 14 residues. Trimming removed 8 bases at V and 5 bases at J, with 15 bases between. Written as DNA, the CDR3 is TGTGCCAGCGTCTTCTCGTCAGGGACCGGGGAGCTGTTTTTT. This translates into CASVFSSGTGELFF.

A single count supports this clonotype. The V call is TRBV20-1, the J call TRBJ1-1; perhaps TRBD1 as D (6 bases). The CDR3 totals 13 residues. Germline V gene sequence: CDR1 DFQATT, CDR2 SNEGSKA (reference sequence). Trimming took 3 bases from V and 5 from J, leaving 13 bases between them. CDR3 bases: TGCAGTGCTAGTTCAGGGGCTGGGACTGAAGCTTTCTTT. This gives the protein CSASSGAGTEAFF.

The chain recombines TRBV29-1 with TRBJ2-5; tentatively, D is TRBD1 (5 bases). The germline gives CDR1 SQVTM, CDR2 ANQGSEA. Deletions cut 5 bases from V and 4 bases from J, with 14 bases between. CDR3 length equals 13 residues. CDR3 sequence reads: CSVLVLTGETQYF. As DNA, the CDR3 is TGCAGCGTTCTCGTCCTTACAGGAGAGACCCAGTACTTC. The variable domain in full, with the rest retrieved from reference TRBV29-1 and TRBJ2-5, is SAVISQKPSRDICQRGTSLTIQCQVDSQVTMMFWYRQQPGQSLTLIATANQGSEATYESGFVIDKFPISRPNLTFSTLTVSNMSPEDSSIYLCSVLVLTGETQYFGPGTRLLVL.

The V call is TRBV3-1, the J call TRBJ1-1; D is undetermined. The CDR3 runs 15 residues. Germline V gene sequence: CDR1 LGHDT, CDR2 YNNKEL (reference sequence). V lost 0 bases and J lost 1, with 9 bases in between. This chain's CDR3 is CASSQDPKTNTEAFF. The DNA for the CDR3 is TGTGCCAGCAGCCAAGATCCAAAGACGAACACTGAAGCTTTCTTT. Filled out from reference TRBV3-1 and TRBJ1-1, the complete variable domain reads DTAVSQTPKYLVTQMGNDKSIKCEQNLGHDTMYWYKQDSKKFLKIMFSYNNKELIINETVPNRFSPKSPDKAHLNLHINSLELGDSAVYFCASSQDPKTNTEAFFGQGTRLTVV.

The V gene is TRBV15, the J gene TRBJ2-1; 12 bases fit TRBD2. CDR1 and CDR2 from the germline V gene are LNHNV and YYDKDF (reference sequence). CDR3 size: 18 residues. Trimming cost V 2 bases and J 5 bases; bases outside gene matches: 10. CDR3 DNA: TGTGCCACCAGCAGACCTAGCGGGAGGGCCTTTCCCGACAATGAGCAGTTCTTC. Protein sequence: CATSRPSGRAFPDNEQFF.

The genes are TRBV6-5 and TRBJ2-1; 7 nucleotides line up with TRBD2. V trimming: 10 bases; J trimming: 9 bases; junction bases outside the gene matches: 6. The CDR3 spans 11 residues. Germline CDR1 MNHEY, CDR2 SVGAGI. Here the CDR3 reads CATGRVGEQFF. In DNA form, the CDR3 reads TGTGCCACTGGGAGGGTGGGTGAGCAGTTCTTC.

J is TRBJ1-1 and V is TRBV28; perhaps TRBD1 as D (5 bases). The V and J ends lost 6 bases and 7 bases respectively, with 15 bases between them. This CDR3 has 13 residues. Germline lookup yields CDR1 MDHEN and CDR2 SYDVKM. CDR3 loop: CASSEGKRGEAFF. The CDR3 region has the DNA TGTGCCAGCAGCGAGGGCAAAAGGGGTGAAGCTTTCTTT.

This rearrangement joins TRBV20-1 to TRBJ2-7; D is perhaps TRBD1 or TRBD2 (6 bases each). The V gene's germline CDR1 is DFQATT and CDR2 SNEGSKA (reference sequence). This CDR3 has 15 amino acids. V lost 0 bases and J lost 7, with 19 bases in between. CDR3 bases: TGCAGTGCTAGAGAGGGACGGGAGCCTAGGGGGGAGCAGTACTTC. This codes for CSAREGREPRGEQYF.

This chain connects TRBV20-1 to TRBJ1-1; 9 bases map to TRBD1. Germline lookup yields CDR1 DFQATT and CDR2 SNEGSKA (reference sequence). J lost 4 bases, V lost 0 bases, and 6 bases had no gene match. This CDR3 is built from 15 residues. The CDR3 protein is CSARDMTGGSTEAFF. CDR3 nucleotide sequence: TGCAGTGCTAGAGATATGACAGGGGGGAGCACTGAAGCTTTCTTT.

The chain links TRBV15 to TRBJ2-5; D is possibly TRBD1 (6 bases). V lost 3 bases, J lost 5 bases, and 13 bases lay in between. The CDR3 runs 14 residues. Germline V gene lookup returns CDR1 LNHNV and CDR2 YYDKDF (reference sequence). For the CDR3, the DNA is TGTGCCACCAGCAGTTTACAGGGCCTGGAGACCCAGTACTTC. Protein sequence: CATSSLQGLETQYF. The whole variable domain, filled in from reference TRBV15 and TRBJ2-5, reads DAMVIQNPRYQVTQFGKPVTLSCSQTLNHNVMYWYQQKSSQAPKLLFHYYDKDFNNEADTPDNFQSRRPNTSFCFLDIRSPGLGDTAMYLCATSSLQGLETQYFGPGTRLLVL.

The rearrangement joins TRBV3-1 to TRBJ1-3; no clear D gene. CDR3 length: 15 residues. Germline V lookup: CDR1 LGHDT, CDR2 YNNKEL (reference sequence). V lost 0 bases to trimming and J lost 4 bases, with 10 bases between them. The CDR3 loop is CASSQDPYIGNTIYF. The CDR3 bases are TGTGCCAGCAGCCAAGATCCCTATATCGGAAACACCATATATTTT.

The CDR3: CATSRDRGAGELFF. The CDR3 nucleotides are TGTGCCACCAGCAGAGATCGGGGGGCTGGGGAGCTGTTTTTT. V gene TRBV15 combines with J gene TRBJ2-2, with D maybe TRBD2 (7 bases). This CDR3 has 14 amino acids. Germline-derived CDR1 and CDR2 are LNHNV and YYDKDF (reference sequence). Trimming shortened V by 0 bases and J by 8 bases, and 10 bases separated the two germline ends.

The chain carries TRBV15 and TRBJ2-3, with 8 bases fitting TRBD2. CDR1 is LNHNV and CDR2 is YYDKDF in the germline V gene (reference sequence). The V gene end was trimmed by 1 base and the J gene end by 5 bases; junction bases not matched to a gene: 5. The CDR3 extends over 15 amino acids. CDR3 DNA: TGTGCCACCAGCAGAGTCGGGGGGGTGGGAGATACGCAGTATTTT. Protein sequence: CATSRVGGVGDTQYF.

The J gene is TRBJ2-4, the V gene TRBV7-9; D not certain. Germline V gene lookup returns CDR1 SEHNR and CDR2 FQNEAQ (reference sequence). Between the trimmed V and J ends, which lost 1 base and 12 bases, there was a span of 10 bases. The CDR3 length is 12 residues. For the CDR3, the DNA is TGTGCCAGCAGCTTAGAGTCCGGTTATCAGTACTTC. Its protein product is CASSLESGYQYF.